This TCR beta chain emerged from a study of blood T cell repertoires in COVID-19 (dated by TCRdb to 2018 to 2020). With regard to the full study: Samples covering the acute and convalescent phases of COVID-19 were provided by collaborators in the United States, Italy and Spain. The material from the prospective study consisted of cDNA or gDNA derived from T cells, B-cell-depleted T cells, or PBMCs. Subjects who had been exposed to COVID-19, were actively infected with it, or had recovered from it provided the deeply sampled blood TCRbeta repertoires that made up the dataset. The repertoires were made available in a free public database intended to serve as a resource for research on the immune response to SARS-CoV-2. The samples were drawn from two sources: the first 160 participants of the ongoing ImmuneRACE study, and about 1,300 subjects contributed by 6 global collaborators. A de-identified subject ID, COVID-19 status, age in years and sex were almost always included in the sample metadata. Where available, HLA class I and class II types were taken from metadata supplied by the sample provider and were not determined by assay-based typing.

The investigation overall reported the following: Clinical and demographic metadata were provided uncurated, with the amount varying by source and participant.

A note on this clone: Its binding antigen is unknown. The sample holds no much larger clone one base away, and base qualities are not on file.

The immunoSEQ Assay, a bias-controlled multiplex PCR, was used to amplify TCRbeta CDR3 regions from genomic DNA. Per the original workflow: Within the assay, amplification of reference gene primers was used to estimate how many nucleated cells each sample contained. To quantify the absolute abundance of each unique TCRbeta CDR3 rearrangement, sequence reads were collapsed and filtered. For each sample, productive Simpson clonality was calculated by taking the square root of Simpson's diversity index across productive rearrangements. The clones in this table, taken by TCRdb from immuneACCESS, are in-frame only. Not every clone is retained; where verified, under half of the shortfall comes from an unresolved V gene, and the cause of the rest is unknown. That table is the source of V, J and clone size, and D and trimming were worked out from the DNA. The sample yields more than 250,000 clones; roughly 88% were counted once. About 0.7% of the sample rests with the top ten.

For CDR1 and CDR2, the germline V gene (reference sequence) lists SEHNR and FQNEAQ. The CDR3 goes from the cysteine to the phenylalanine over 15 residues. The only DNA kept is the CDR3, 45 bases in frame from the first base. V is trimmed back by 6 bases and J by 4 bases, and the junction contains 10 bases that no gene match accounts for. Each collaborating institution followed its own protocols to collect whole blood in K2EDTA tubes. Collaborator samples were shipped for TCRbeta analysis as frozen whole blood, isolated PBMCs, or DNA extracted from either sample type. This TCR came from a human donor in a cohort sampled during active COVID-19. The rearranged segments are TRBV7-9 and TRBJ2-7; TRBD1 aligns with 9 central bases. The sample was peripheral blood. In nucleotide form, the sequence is TGTGCCAGCAGTTCTCACCGGGACAGGGTATACGAGCAGTACTTC. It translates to CASSSHRDRVYEQYF.